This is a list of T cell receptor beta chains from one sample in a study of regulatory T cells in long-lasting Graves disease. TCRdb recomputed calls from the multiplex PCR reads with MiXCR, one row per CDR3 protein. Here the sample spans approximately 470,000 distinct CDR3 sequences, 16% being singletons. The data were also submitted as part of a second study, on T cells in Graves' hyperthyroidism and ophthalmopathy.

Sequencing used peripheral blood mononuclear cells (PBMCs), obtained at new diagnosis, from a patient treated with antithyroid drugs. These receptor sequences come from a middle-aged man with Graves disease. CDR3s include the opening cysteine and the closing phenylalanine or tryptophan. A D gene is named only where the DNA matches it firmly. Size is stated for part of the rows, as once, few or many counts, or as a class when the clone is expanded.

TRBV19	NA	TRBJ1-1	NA	CASSAQGKGEAFF	TGTGCCAGCAGTGCTCAGGGAAAGGGTGAAGCTTTCTTT
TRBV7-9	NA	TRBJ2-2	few	CASSLPGAGELFF	TGTGCCAGCAGCTTGCCAGGGGCCGGGGAGCTGTTTTTT
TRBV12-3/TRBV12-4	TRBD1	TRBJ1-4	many	CASSPQGTGEKLFF	TGTGCCAGCAGTCCACAGGGGACGGGTGAAAAACTGTTTTTT
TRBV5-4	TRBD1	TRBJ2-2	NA	CASSPTPGQGFTGELFF	TGTGCCAGCAGCCCAACCCCGGGACAGGGGTTCACCGGGGAGCTGTTTTTT
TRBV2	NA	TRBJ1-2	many	CASSEEAEDGYTF	TGTGCCAGCAGTGAAGAGGCAGAGGATGGCTACACCTTC
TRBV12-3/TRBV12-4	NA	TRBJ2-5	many	CASSLGARVETQYF	TGTGCCAGCAGTTTGGGGGCGCGGGTGGAGACCCAGTACTTC
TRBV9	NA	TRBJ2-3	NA	CASSPTRRRSTDTQYF	TGTGCCAGCAGCCCAACTCGACGACGAAGCACAGATACGCAGTATTTT
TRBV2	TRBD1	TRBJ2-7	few	CASSFLQGRGTYEQYF	TGTGCCAGCAGTTTCCTACAGGGGCGAGGAACCTACGAGCAGTACTTC
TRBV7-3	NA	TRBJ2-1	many	CASSQGVGYYNEQFF	TGTGCCAGCAGCCAGGGAGTTGGGTATTACAATGAGCAGTTCTTC
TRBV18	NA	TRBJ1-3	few	CASSRYSATGNTIYF	TGTGCCAGCTCACGATACTCCGCCACTGGAAACACCATATATTTT
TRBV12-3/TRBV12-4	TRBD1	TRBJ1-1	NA	CASGYRGPSTEAFF	TGTGCCAGCGGCTACAGGGGGCCGAGCACTGAAGCTTTCTTT
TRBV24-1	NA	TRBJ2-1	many	CATSDPPYNEQFF	TGTGCCACCAGTGATCCCCCCTACAATGAGCAGTTCTTC
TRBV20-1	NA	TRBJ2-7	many	CSARSQSSNTYEQYF	TGCAGTGCTAGATCCCAATCTTCGAACACCTACGAGCAGTACTTC
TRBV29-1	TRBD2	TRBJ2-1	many	CSLSGERELTYNEQFF	TGCAGCCTCTCGGGTGAGCGGGAGCTAACCTACAATGAGCAGTTCTTC
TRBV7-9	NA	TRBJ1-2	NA	CASSFTDVNYGYTF	TGTGCCAGCAGCTTTACAGACGTTAACTATGGCTACACCTTC
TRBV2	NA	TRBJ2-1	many	CASSGVNEQFF	TGTGCCAGCAGCGGGGTCAATGAGCAGTTCTTC
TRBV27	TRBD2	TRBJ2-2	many	CASRIAGGPTGELFF	TGTGCCAGCAGGATAGCGGGAGGGCCAACCGGGGAGCTGTTTTTT
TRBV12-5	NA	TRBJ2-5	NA	CASGSSTDQETQYF	TGTGCTAGTGGTTCATCGACAGACCAAGAGACCCAGTACTTC
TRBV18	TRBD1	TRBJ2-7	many	CASSPDRSYEEQYF	TGTGCCAGCTCTCCGGACAGGTCCTACGAAGAGCAGTACTTC
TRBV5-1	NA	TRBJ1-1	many	CASSLGARNSEAFF	TGCGCCAGCAGCTTGGGGGCGCGGAATAGTGAAGCTTTCTTT
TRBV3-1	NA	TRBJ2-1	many	CASSQTSRDGSYNEQFF	TGTGCCAGCAGCCAGACAAGTAGGGATGGCTCCTACAATGAGCAGTTCTTC
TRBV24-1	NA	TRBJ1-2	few	CATSDNRVGVGYGYTF	TGTGCCACCAGTGATAACAGAGTCGGCGTGGGCTATGGCTACACCTTC
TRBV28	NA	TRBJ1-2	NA	CASSLTVGSSNYGYTF	TGTGCCAGCAGTTTAACGGTTGGGAGTAGTAACTATGGCTACACCTTC
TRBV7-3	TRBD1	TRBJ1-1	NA	CASSARQGYSEAFF	TGTGCCAGCAGCGCAAGACAGGGGTACTCTGAAGCTTTCTTT
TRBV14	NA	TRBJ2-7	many	CASSQDVPSYEQYF	TGTGCCAGCAGCCAAGACGTTCCCTCCTACGAGCAGTACTTC
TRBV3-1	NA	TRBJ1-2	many	CASSQGGAGNYGYTF	TGTGCCAGCAGCCAAGGGGGGGCGGGCAACTATGGCTACACCTTC
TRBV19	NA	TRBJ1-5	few	CASSRTDMNQPQHF	TGTGCCAGTAGTAGGACAGATATGAATCAGCCCCAGCATTTT
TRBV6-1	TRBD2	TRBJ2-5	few	CASNHGGEETQYF	TGTGCCAGCAACCACGGGGGGGAAGAGACCCAGTACTTC
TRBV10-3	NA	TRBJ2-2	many	CAISPRANTGELFF	TGTGCCATCAGTCCGAGGGCGAACACCGGGGAGCTGTTTTTT
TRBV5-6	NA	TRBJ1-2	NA	CASSLKQLDGYTF	TGTGCCAGCAGCTTGAAACAGCTCGACGGCTACACCTTC
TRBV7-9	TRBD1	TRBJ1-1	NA	CASRPYGQGLNTEAFF	TGTGCCAGCAGACCTTACGGACAGGGGCTGAACACTGAAGCTTTCTTT
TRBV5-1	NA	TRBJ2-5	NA	CASSLEFSETQYF	TGCGCCAGCAGCTTGGAGTTCTCAGAGACCCAGTACTTC
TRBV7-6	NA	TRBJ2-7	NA	CASSLAQGGPYEQYF	TGTGCCAGCAGCTTAGCACAGGGGGGGCCCTACGAGCAGTACTTC
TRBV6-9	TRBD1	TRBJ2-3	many	CASSYVWTGEDTQYF	TGTGCCAGCAGTTACGTTTGGACAGGGGAGGATACGCAGTATTTT
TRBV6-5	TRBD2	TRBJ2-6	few	CASSYSGLAGVSGANVLTF	TGTGCCAGCAGTTACTCGGGACTAGCGGGAGTATCTGGGGCCAACGTCCTGACTTTC
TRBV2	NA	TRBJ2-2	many	CASRTDTGELFF	TGTGCCAGCCGTACGGACACCGGGGAGCTGTTTTTT
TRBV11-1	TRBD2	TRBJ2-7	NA	CASRAGVFNEQYF	TGTGCCAGCCGAGCGGGAGTGTTCAACGAGCAGTACTTC
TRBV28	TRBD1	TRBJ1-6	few	CASTSGGSALHF	TGTGCCAGCACCTCAGGGGGATCGGCCCTCCACTTT
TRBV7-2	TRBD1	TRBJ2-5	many	CASSPGQGQETQYF	TGTGCCAGCAGCCCCGGACAGGGCCAAGAGACCCAGTACTTC
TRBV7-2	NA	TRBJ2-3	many	CASSFSPNTQYF	TGTGCCAGCAGCTTTTCCCCCAATACGCAGTATTTT
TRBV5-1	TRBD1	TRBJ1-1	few	CASSVGLTGRRNTEAFF	TGCGCCAGCAGCGTGGGATTGACAGGGAGAAGGAACACTGAAGCTTTCTTT
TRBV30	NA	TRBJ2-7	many	CAWSAGGAYEQYF	TGTGCCTGGAGTGCCGGTGGGGCCTACGAGCAGTACTTC
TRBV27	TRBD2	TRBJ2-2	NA	CASNTGTSVDTGELFF	TGTGCCAGCAACACCGGGACTAGCGTTGACACCGGGGAGCTGTTTTTT
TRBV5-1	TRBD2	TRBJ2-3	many	CASSWGGTGLSTDTQYF	TGCGCCAGCAGCTGGGGGGGTACGGGGTTGTCCACAGATACGCAGTATTTT
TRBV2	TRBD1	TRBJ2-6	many	CASILGTGSSGANVLTF	TGTGCCAGCATCTTGGGGACAGGTTCTTCTGGGGCCAACGTCCTGACTTTC
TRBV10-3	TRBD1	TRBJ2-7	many	CAISERGQSEQYF	TGTGCCATCAGTGAGAGGGGACAGAGCGAGCAGTACTTC
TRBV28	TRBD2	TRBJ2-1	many	CASNRGTSRYNEQFF	TGTGCCAGCAACAGAGGGACTAGTAGGTACAATGAGCAGTTCTTC
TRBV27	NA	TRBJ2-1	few	CATSGTPSSYNEQFF	TGTGCCACCTCCGGGACACCGAGCTCCTACAATGAGCAGTTCTTC
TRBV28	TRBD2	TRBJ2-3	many	CASSLGTSGRENTQYF	TGTGCCAGCAGTCTAGGGACTAGCGGGAGGGAAAATACGCAGTATTTT
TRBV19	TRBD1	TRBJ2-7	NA	CASTPGTGLSEQYF	TGTGCCAGTACCCCCGGGACAGGGCTCTCCGAGCAGTACTTC
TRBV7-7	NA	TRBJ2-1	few	CASSLVLASYNEQFF	TGTGCTAGCAGCTTAGTGTTAGCGTCCTACAATGAGCAGTTCTTC
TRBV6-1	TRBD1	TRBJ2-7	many	CASSPRTGGEQYF	TGTGCCAGCAGTCCCCGGACAGGGGGCGAGCAGTACTTC
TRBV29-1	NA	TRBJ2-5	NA	CSVRRLGETQYF	TGCAGCGTCCGAAGACTAGGGGAGACCCAGTACTTC
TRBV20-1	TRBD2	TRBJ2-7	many	CSAPAGGSHEQYF	TGCAGTGCCCCGGCGGGAGGGTCCCACGAGCAGTACTTC
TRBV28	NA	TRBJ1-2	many	CASSSQGYYGYTF	TGTGCCAGCAGTTCACAGGGATATTATGGCTACACCTTC
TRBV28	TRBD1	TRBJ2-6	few	CASSLRGRGANVLTF	TGTGCCAGCAGCTTAAGGGGGCGTGGGGCCAACGTCCTGACTTTC
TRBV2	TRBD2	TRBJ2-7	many	CASSVREAYEQYF	TGTGCCAGCAGTGTCCGGGAGGCCTACGAGCAGTACTTC